This TCR beta chain was observed in a study of T-cell reconstitution after alpha-beta-depleted transplantation in children. Points from the study as a whole: Several hundred rapidly expanded clones from non-depleted graft cells reportedly supplied alpha-beta T cells about two months post-transplant. Surviving thymic progenitors and recipient T cells were the source of high TCRbeta diversity at day 60 in some patients. T-cell counts and diversity at one year following transplant were attributed mainly to newly produced T cells.

CDR1 SGHDN and CDR2 FVKESK come from the germline V gene. The CDR3 is 18 amino acids. V gave up 4 bases and J gave up 0 bases; unmatched junction bases: 6. The TCRbeta library incorporated unique molecular identifiers. One entry per CDR3 protein results from TCRdb running MiXCR on the PCR reads. Seen here are about 580,000 distinct CDR3 sequences, roughly 27% observed once, and the top ten hold around a third. Concerning this clonotype: What it recognizes is unknown.

The input for sequencing was PBMCs, taken before TCRalphabeta/CD19-depleted stem cell transplant. V is TRBV14 and J is TRBJ2-1; TRBD2 matches at 13 bases. The receptor was derived from a boy in the first two years of life with Wiskott-Aldrich syndrome, due to receive a stem cell transplant. The DNA of the CDR3 is TGTGCCAGCAGCCCCAAGTGGACTAGCGGGAGCTCCTACAATGAGCAGTTCTTC. Translation gives CASSPKWTSGSSYNEQFF.